These 7 T cell receptor beta chains share one sample of origin, sequenced in a study of graft-versus-host responses after intestinal transplantation. Libraries were prepared by immunoSEQ multiplex PCR; TCRdb keeps only in-frame clonotypes and omits some of them. The table records tens of thousands of clones, about 86% of them present only once. No antigens are known for them. The sample in question was unstimulated CD8+ T cells sorted from spleen or lymph node cells, obtained before intestinal transplant. Receptors were obtained from a human donor who received an intestinal transplant.

This clone was seen only a few times. The CDR3 DNA sequence: TGTGCCAGCAGAGTGTCCGAGATGAACACTGAAGCTTTCTTT. It encodes CASRVSEMNTEAFF. This chain connects TRBV6-5 to TRBJ1-1; D remains ambiguous. This CDR3 spans 14 amino acids. V was clipped by 6 bases and J by 0 bases, with 11 bases between them. CDR1 MNHEY and CDR2 SVGAGI come from the germline V gene.

CDR3 amino acids: CASSSRDRGGNQPQHF. CDR3 bases: TGTGCCAGCAGCTCAAGGGACAGGGGGGGAAATCAGCCCCAGCATTTT. The chain uses TRBV7-9 and TRBJ1-5; 11 bases match TRBD1. This CDR3 has 16 residues. Germline CDR1 SEHNR, CDR2 FQNEAQ (reference sequence). J was trimmed by 4 bases and V by 4 bases; bases with no gene match: 6.

The chain is built from TRBV9 and TRBJ1-1; 9 nucleotides match TRBD1. J gave up 1 base and V 4 bases, and 8 bases lay outside the gene matches. The CDR3 length is 16 residues. Germline V gene lookup returns CDR1 SGDLS and CDR2 YYNGEE. The DNA of the CDR3 is TGTGCCAGCAGCCCACCGGGACAGGGCACGAACACTGAAGCTTTCTTT. Protein sequence: CASSPPGQGTNTEAFF. The whole variable domain, filled in from reference TRBV9 and TRBJ1-1, reads DSGVTQTPKHLITATGQRVTLRCSPRSGDLSVYWYQQSLDQGLQFLIQYYNGEERAKGNILERFSAQQFPDLHSELNLSSLELGDSALYFCASSPPGQGTNTEAFFGQGTRLTVV.

This chain links TRBV6-5 with TRBJ2-7; D possibly corresponds to TRBD1 (6 bases). This CDR3 spans 11 amino acids. V was pared by 6 bases and J by 6 bases, with 9 bases between. Germline V gene sequence: CDR1 MNHEY, CDR2 SVGAGI. The CDR3 DNA is TGTGCCAGCAGAGCAGGGGTCGAGCAGTACTTC. Protein: CASRAGVEQYF.

V usage is TRBV30 and J usage is TRBJ2-3; 10 nucleotides agree with TRBD2. V shed 3 bases, J shed 2 bases, and the junction held 2 bases outside the gene matches. Per the germline V gene, CDR1 is GTSNPN and CDR2 is SVGIG (reference sequence). This CDR3 has 14 residues. CDR3 coding DNA: TGTGCCTGGAGCCTAGCGGGGGTCACAGATACGCAGTATTTT. This translates into CAWSLAGVTDTQYF.

The V and J genes are TRBV6-1 and TRBJ2-5; D unclear. CDR3 length: 11 amino acids. From germline, CDR1 is MNHNS and CDR2 SASEGT. Trimming took 3 bases from V and 10 from J, leaving 9 bases between them. CDR3 sequence (DNA): TGTGCCAGCAGTGACGGCCCGGGCCAGTACTTC. This codes for CASSDGPGQYF.

This clone has just one count. The chain employs TRBV6-5 and TRBJ1-6, with D possibly being TRBD1 (6 bases). CDR1 MNHEY and CDR2 SVGAGI come from the germline V gene. The V gene lost 0 bases and the J gene lost 0 bases, with 6 bases spanning the gap. CDR3 size: 16 residues. CDR3 sequence: CASSYSTGSYNSPLHF. CDR3 coding DNA: TGTGCCAGCAGTTACTCGACAGGCTCCTATAATTCACCCCTCCACTTT.